The entry below describes one TCR beta chain. The antigen is unknown. Amplification of TCR beta CDR3 regions was performed using RNA transcripts as template. RT-PCR in the first round (using the HTBI primer set) targeted the TCR CDR3. TCRdb ran MiXCR on the multiplex PCR reads and lists one entry per CDR3 protein. Altogether some 650,000 distinct CDR3 sequences are present, more than 15% being singletons, with the ten largest covering 3% to 4%. These data come from a study of T cells in Graves' hyperthyroidism and ophthalmopathy. Points from the study as a whole: Ophthalmopathy, as predicted by the model, came a median approximately 5.9 months after the prediction.

The CDR3 is made up of 13 amino acids. The V gene's germline CDR1 is MDHEN and CDR2 SYDVKM. V dropped 3 bases and J dropped 7; count of bases not matched to a gene: 2. This sequence joins TRBV28 and TRBJ1-2, with TRBD1 matching 10 bases. The specimen sequenced was blood. The clonotype comes from a woman aged 40 to 55 with Graves' ophthalmopathy. CDR3 DNA: TGTGCCAGCAGTTTCCGACAGGGGGCTGGCTACACCTTC. Translation: CASSFRQGAGYTF.